This T cell receptor beta chain came from a study of cytomegalovirus exposure and HLA in healthy donors. The PCR employed 60 Vbeta primers together with 13 Jbeta primers. The table came from immunoSEQ multiplex PCR; TCRdb's copy has only in-frame clones and leaves some out. The sample carries approximately 110,000 clones, over 65% recorded once. This CDR3 spans 15 amino acids. Germline V gene data show CDR1 as SGHAT and CDR2 as FQDESV (reference sequence). Trimming left V 3 bases short and J 0 bases short, with 12 bases between. V and J are TRBV11-1 and TRBJ2-7; D may be TRBD2 (5 bases). The sample was PBMCs. The TCR sequence derives from a man over 45 in good health and CMV-seronegative. The DNA of the CDR3 is TGTGCCAGCAGCTTCGGTGGACTTAGCTCCTACGAGCAGTACTTC. Translation: CASSFGGLSSYEQYF.